The rows below give T cell receptor beta chains drawn from one sample of a study of patients and donors after allogeneic stem cell transplantation. TCRdb recomputed calls from the RT-PCR reads with MiXCR, one row per CDR3 protein. The sample consists of roughly 250,000 distinct CDR3 sequences, approximately 14% of them appearing once. Sequenced: blood, either unsorted or a sorted T cell fraction (not recorded which). These receptor sequences come from a human donor who was either an allogeneic HSCT recipient or a stem cell or donor lymphocyte infusion donor (not recorded which). It is not recorded whose cells these are; they may come from a transplant donor. Both conserved end residues are part of each CDR3. The order of the fields is V gene, clone size, CDR3 length, J gene, D gene, CDR3 DNA, CDR3 protein. D genes are given only for firm matches. The size entry is marked missing in some rows and otherwise reads once, few, many or a size class.

TRBV5-6	-	14	TRBJ2-5	-	TGTGCCAGCAACCTCAGGGGGGCCCAAGAGACCCAGTACTTC	CASNLRGAQETQYF
TRBV4-1	many	16	TRBJ2-1	TRBD1	TGCGCCAGCAGCCAAGTTGGACAGGGCGGATACAATGAGCAGTTCTTC	CASSQVGQGGYNEQFF
TRBV11-3	few	15	TRBJ2-7	TRBD2	TGTGCCAGCAGCCCCCGACTAGCGGGAGGTTACGAGCAGTACTTC	CASSPRLAGGYEQYF
TRBV6-1	-	12	TRBJ2-3	TRBD1	TGTGCCAGCATCCGGGACAGGGGGACGCAGTATTTT	CASIRDRGTQYF
TRBV6-1	few	15	TRBJ2-4	-	TGTGCCAGCAGTGTCGGGGTCGGACTTAAAAACATTCAGTACTTC	CASSVGVGLKNIQYF
TRBV14	few	15	TRBJ1-1	-	TGTGCCAGCAGCCAAGCAAGGGGAGTGAACACTGAAGCTTTCTTT	CASSQARGVNTEAFF
TRBV27	many	15	TRBJ1-6	TRBD1	TGTGCCAGCAGCTACGGACAGGGTTCAAGTTCACCCCTCCACTTT	CASSYGQGSSSPLHF
TRBV30	few	13	TRBJ2-2	-	TGTGCCTGGAGTGCTAGCGTTACCGGGGAGCTGTTTTTT	CAWSASVTGELFF
TRBV6-1	few	15	TRBJ2-3	-	TGTGCCAGCAGTGAGGCTAGGGGTTACACAGATACGCAGTATTTT	CASSEARGYTDTQYF
TRBV11-2	-	18	TRBJ2-3	-	TGTGCCAGCAGCTTAAGTGATCGGCTCGGCAGCTCCACAGATACGCAGTATTTT	CASSLSDRLGSSTDTQYF
TRBV24-1	-	13	TRBJ2-5	-	TGTGCCACAGGAGATTCGTACCAAGAGACCCAGTACTTC	CATGDSYQETQYF
TRBV4-2	many	15	TRBJ2-7	-	TGTGCCAGCAGCCAATCGAGACTTCTCTCCTACGAGCAGTACTTC	CASSQSRLLSYEQYF
TRBV9	few	15	TRBJ1-6	TRBD1	TGTGCCAGCAGCGTGGCCGGGACAGGGGGCTCACCCCTCCACTTT	CASSVAGTGGSPLHF
TRBV7-9	few	15	TRBJ2-7	-	TGTGCCAGCAGCTCCGGAGGGATCGGCTCCTACGAGCAGTACTTC	CASSSGGIGSYEQYF
TRBV29-1	-	13	TRBJ2-3	-	TGCAGCGTTGTGCCGGGGTTGCTAGATACGCAGTATTTT	CSVVPGLLDTQYF
TRBV20-1	-	14	TRBJ2-7	TRBD1	TGCAGTGCTAGACAGGGGGCTTTGACCTACGAGCAGTACTTC	CSARQGALTYEQYF
TRBV7-3	-	15	TRBJ1-2	-	TGTGCCAGCAGCCTGGGTGGAGACGGGGGTTATGGCTACACCTTC	CASSLGGDGGYGYTF
TRBV6-2/TRBV6-3	-	14	TRBJ2-2	-	TGTGCCAGCAGTTTGCAGCGGAACACCGGGGAGCTGTTTTTT	CASSLQRNTGELFF
TRBV7-9	few	15	TRBJ1-5	-	TGTGCCAGCAGCCGATCGGGGTCCTATAATCAGCCCCAGCATTTT	CASSRSGSYNQPQHF
TRBV5-1	-	15	TRBJ2-3	-	TGCGCCAGCAGCTTGGGCGGGATCGGAACAGATACGCAGTATTTT	CASSLGGIGTDTQYF
TRBV12-3/TRBV12-4	many	13	TRBJ2-7	TRBD1	TGTGCCAGCAGCCGGACAGGGGGGGACGAGCAGTACTTC	CASSRTGGDEQYF
TRBV30	few	13	TRBJ1-1	-	TGTGCCTGGAGTGTACGAGAGAACACTGAAGCTTTCTTT	CAWSVRENTEAFF
TRBV27	few	14	TRBJ2-2	-	TGTGCCAGCACCTCCCCCTTGAACACCGGGGAGCTGTTTTTT	CASTSPLNTGELFF
TRBV30	-	12	TRBJ2-5	TRBD1	TGTGCCTGCTTGACAGGGGCGGAGACCCAGTACTTC	CACLTGAETQYF
TRBV18	-	16	TRBJ1-5	-	TGTGCCAGCTCACCAAGGGGGAGGTCCTCCAATCAGCCCCAGCATTTT	CASSPRGRSSNQPQHF
TRBV20-1	many	15	TRBJ2-3	TRBD2	TGCAGTGCTACACCAGCGGGGGGTAGCACAGATACGCAGTATTTT	CSATPAGGSTDTQYF
TRBV5-5	-	16	TRBJ2-7	TRBD2	TGTGCCAGCAGCGTAGGACTAGCGGGACCATCCTACGAGCAGTACTTC	CASSVGLAGPSYEQYF
TRBV6-5	-	16	TRBJ2-7	TRBD2	TGTGCCAGCAGATACCCCGGACTAGCGGGGGTATACGAGCAGTACTTC	CASRYPGLAGVYEQYF
TRBV18	many	15	TRBJ1-2	TRBD1	TGTGCCAGCTCACCCCAGGGGGGTCCATCCTATGGCTACACCTTC	CASSPQGGPSYGYTF
TRBV12-3/TRBV12-4	-	14	TRBJ1-1	TRBD1	TGTGCCAGCACCCCGACAGGGGGAAAGGGTGAAGCTTTCTTT	CASTPTGGKGEAFF
TRBV6-2/TRBV6-3	few	15	TRBJ2-2	-	TGTGCCAGCAAAACGCCGGGACTGAACACCGGGGAGCTGTTTTTT	CASKTPGLNTGELFF
TRBV3-1	-	17	TRBJ2-7	-	TGTGCCAGCAGCCAAGATCGAAGCAGGTCAAGCTCCTACGAGCAGTACTTC	CASSQDRSRSSSYEQYF